The 18 T cell receptor beta chains listed next were all sequenced from one sample in a study of T cell repertoires in cytomegalovirus infection. TCRdb ran MiXCR on the reads and lists one entry per CDR3 protein. The sample yields 750,000 to 900,000 distinct CDR3 sequences, about 28% seen once. No antigens are known for them. The sample here was cultured CD8+ T cells from PBMCs, taken from culture after CMV antigen stimulation. These receptors were obtained from a human donor in good health (CMV status not recorded). Some clones in this sample may be carry-over from other donors' samples.

This clonotype was detected a few times. The genes are TRBV7-9 and TRBJ1-2; tentative D call: TRBD1 (5 bases). This CDR3 spans 15 amino acids. Germline lookup yields CDR1 SEHNR and CDR2 FQNEAQ (reference sequence). Trimming took off 1 base at V and 0 bases at J, with 9 bases between the two ends. The CDR3 is CASSLGGGANYGYTF. For the CDR3, the DNA is TGTGCCAGCAGCTTAGGTGGAGGGGCTAACTATGGCTACACCTTC. The whole variable domain, filled in from reference TRBV7-9 and TRBJ1-2, reads DTGVSQNPRHKITKRGQNVTFRCDPISEHNRLYWYRQTLGQGPEFLTYFQNEAQLEKSRLLSDRFSAERPKGSFSTLEIQRTEQGDSAMYLCASSLGGGANYGYTFGSGTRLTVV.

The chain carries TRBV27 and TRBJ2-2; D is unclear. This CDR3 is 14 amino acids long. With 4 bases removed from V and 3 bases from J, the gap between germline ends came to 9 bases. Germline V gene lookup returns CDR1 MNHEY and CDR2 SMNVEV (reference sequence). The CDR3 protein is CASSWGRDTGELFF. The CDR3 region has the DNA TGTGCCAGCAGTTGGGGAAGGGACACCGGGGAGCTGTTTTTT.

This clonotype was detected ten times or more. The chain joins TRBV7-2 to TRBJ1-1; the D is unclear. Trimming left V 11 bases short and J 3 bases short, with 10 bases between. CDR3 length: 11 amino acids. Germline CDR1 and CDR2: SGHTA and FQGNSA. CDR3 sequence: CAGREYTEAFF. The DNA for the CDR3 is TGTGCCGGTAGGGAGTACACTGAAGCTTTCTTT. Based on the CDR3 plus reference TRBV7-2 and TRBJ1-1, the full variable domain is GAGVSQSPSNKVTEKGKDVELRCDPISGHTALYWYRQSLGQGLEFLIYFQGNSAPDKSGLPSDRFSAERTGGSVSTLTIQRTQQEDSAVYLCAGREYTEAFFGQGTRLTVV.

This clonotype was detected only once. The CDR3 bases are TGTGCCAGCAGTTCCTGGGCGGGGGGCCGGGATGAGCAGTTCTTC. This gives the protein CASSSWAGGRDEQFF. The chain recombines TRBV6-1 with TRBJ2-1; the match to TRBD2 covers 8 bases. The V and J ends lost 5 bases and 8 bases, in that order; junction bases with no gene match: 11. The germline CDR1 and CDR2 sequences are MNHNS and SASEGT. The CDR3 totals 15 residues.

The CDR3 region has the DNA TGTGCCAGCAGCCAAAGGCCGAATAGCAATCAGCCCCAGCATTTT. Translation: CASSQRPNSNQPQHF. The chain joins TRBV3-1 to TRBJ1-5, with D hard to call. With 2 bases removed from V and 0 bases from J, the gap between germline ends came to 8 bases. The CDR3 runs to 15 residues. Per the germline V gene, CDR1 is LGHDT and CDR2 is YNNKEL (reference sequence).

V gene TRBV27 combines with J gene TRBJ2-3; TRBD2 is a possible D gene (5 bases). Trimming took off 6 bases at V and 8 bases at J, with 12 bases between the two ends. Germline CDR1 and CDR2: MNHEY and SMNVEV (reference sequence). The CDR3 runs 12 residues. The CDR3 region has the DNA TGTGCCAGCAGCACGCCTCGGGGTACGCAGTATTTT. Translating gives CASSTPRGTQYF.

V is TRBV24-1 and J is TRBJ2-2; perhaps D is TRBD1 or TRBD2 (5 bases each). V was trimmed by 9 bases and J by 6 bases, leaving 10 bases between them. The CDR3 is made up of 12 amino acids. Germline V gene lookup returns CDR1 KGHDR and CDR2 SFDVKD. CDR3 sequence: CATQQEAGELFF. As DNA, the CDR3 is TGTGCCACCCAACAGGAGGCCGGGGAGCTGTTTTTT.

This clonotype was observed a handful of times. The J gene is TRBJ2-4, the V gene TRBV27; D may be TRBD1 or TRBD2 (7 bases each). The CDR3 length is 13 residues. V dropped 3 bases and J dropped 8 bases, with 11 bases sitting between them. Looked up from germline, CDR1 is MNHEY and CDR2 is SMNVEV (reference sequence). The CDR3 sequence is CASSFSGGDIQYF. As DNA, the CDR3 is TGTGCCAGCAGTTTCTCAGGGGGGGACATTCAGTACTTC.

DNA for the CDR3: TGTGCCAGCAGTCCCCCCTTACAGGAAGACTCCTATGGCTACACCTTC. It specifies CASSPPLQEDSYGYTF. The V gene is TRBV12-3 or TRBV12-4, the J gene TRBJ1-2, with D possibly being TRBD1 (5 bases). The CDR3 length is 16 residues. V was trimmed by 5 bases and J by 4 bases, leaving 20 bases between them.

The chain recombines TRBV7-2 with TRBJ2-2, with 9 bases lining up with TRBD1. The V and J ends lost 4 bases and 6 bases, in that order; junction bases with no gene match: 12. The CDR3 loop spans 17 amino acids. Germline values: CDR1 SGHTA, CDR2 FQGNSA. The CDR3 here is CASSSIWGDRDSGELFF. The CDR3 DNA follows: TGTGCCAGCAGCTCAATTTGGGGGGACAGGGACTCCGGGGAGCTGTTTTTT.

The chain employs TRBV12-3 or TRBV12-4 and TRBJ2-1; TRBD2 matches 13 bases. The CDR3 covers 18 residues. Trimming at V came to 6 bases and at J to 0 bases, leaving 8 bases not matched to a gene. In nucleotides, the CDR3 is TGTGCCAGCAGCCCGGGACTAGCGGGACCGTCCTCCTACAATGAGCAGTTCTTC. Protein sequence: CASSPGLAGPSSYNEQFF.

This chain joins TRBV6-2 or TRBV6-3 and TRBJ2-7; TRBD1 aligns across 9 bases. The germline CDR1 and CDR2 sequences are MNHEY and SVGEGT. The CDR3 totals 16 residues. The V segment lost 0 bases and the J segment 2 bases; nucleotides outside the gene matches: 5. The CDR3 loop is CASSYSTYRGPYEQYV. CDR3 DNA sequence: TGTGCCAGCAGTTACTCGACTTACAGGGGGCCCTACGAGCAGTACGTC.

The chain combines TRBV28 with TRBJ2-5; D may correspond to TRBD1 or TRBD2 (5 bases each). CDR3 size: 14 residues. V dropped 6 bases and J dropped 2 bases, with 13 bases sitting between them. Germline V gene data show CDR1 as MDHEN and CDR2 as SYDVKM. The CDR3 nucleotides are TGTGCCAGCAGCCTCCCGTGGGGGCAAGAGACCCAGTACTTC. It codes for CASSLPWGQETQYF.

The chain has TRBV7-2 and TRBJ1-2; no clear D gene. CDR3 size: 16 residues. Germline V CDR1 and CDR2: SGHTA, FQGNSA. The germline V and J ends were trimmed by 0 bases and 3 bases, with 14 bases remaining between them. CDR3 sequence reads: CASSLAGMRIDYGYTF. CDR3 DNA sequence: TGTGCCAGCAGCTTAGCCGGGATGAGGATAGACTATGGCTACACCTTC.

J is TRBJ2-7 and V is TRBV7-8; no reliable D call. CDR3 length equals 15 residues. Germline loops: CDR1 SGHVS, CDR2 FQNEAQ. The V end lost 2 bases, the J end lost 3 bases, and 14 bases lay between the germline ends. This chain's CDR3 is CASSLLSDGDYEQYF. In nucleotides, the CDR3 is TGTGCCAGCAGCTTACTCTCGGACGGAGACTACGAGCAGTACTTC.

A few counts support this clonotype. The chain has TRBV6-2 or TRBV6-3 and TRBJ1-2, with D possibly matching TRBD1 (6 bases). The CDR3 consists of 13 residues. The germline gives CDR1 MNHEY, CDR2 SVGEGT. The V end was cut by 7 bases, the J end by 7 bases, with 16 bases between. CDR3 sequence: CASTNGGGSGYTF. CDR3 coding DNA: TGTGCCAGCACCAACGGAGGGGGAAGTGGCTACACCTTC.

This clonotype was seen ten or more times. The V call is TRBV7-2, the J call TRBJ2-7; 8 positions match TRBD2. The CDR3 totals 14 residues. The V gene's germline CDR1 is SGHTA and CDR2 FQGNSA. V trimming: 5 bases; J trimming: 2 bases; junction bases outside the gene matches: 5. CDR3 in amino acids: CASSPGGAPYEQYF. CDR3 nucleotides: TGTGCCAGCAGCCCCGGGGGGGCCCCCTACGAGCAGTACTTC.

This clonotype appeared once. V usage is TRBV6-5 and J usage is TRBJ2-7; TRBD1 matches 9 bases. CDR3 length: 16 amino acids. CDR1 and CDR2 (germline): MNHEY, SVGAGI. The V segment lost 0 bases and the J segment 0 bases; nucleotides outside the gene matches: 3. The CDR3, as DNA: TGTGCCAGCAGTTACTCGCGGGACAGGGACTCCTACGAGCAGTACTTC. Encoded protein: CASSYSRDRDSYEQYF.